Described below is a single TCR beta chain sequence and its context. This clonotype was observed a few times. Which antigen it targets is not known. No clone much larger than this one lies a single base away; base qualities are absent. The sequencer was an Illumina HiSeq 2500. Quantitative 5'-RACE with molecular barcodes was the method used to prepare the TCR beta libraries. The authors' pipeline ran thus. To identify disease-linked TCR variants, a new computational method was used, one built on a probabilistic model of VDJ rearrangement. The raw public reads went through TCRdb reprocessing: fastp at Q25, MiXCR clone calling, in-frame beta chains kept. Under each unique CDR3 protein, matching rows form one entry showing the most common genes and DNA. The V and J calls and clone size are TCRdb's, not the authors'. Counted in this sample were more than 250,000 distinct CDR3 sequences; under 8.5% of them appeared once. The ten top clones hold just over 14% of the sample.

Trimming costs V 2 bases and J 2 bases, and their ends lie 11 bases apart. CDR1 and CDR2, per the germline V gene, are SGHRS and YFSETQ. The CDR3 numbers 14 residues from cysteine through phenylalanine. The entry retains the CDR3 DNA only, 42 bases that are in frame from base 1. The sample originates from a study of CD8 T cells in ankylosing spondylitis (dated by TCRdb to about 2017). Broadly, across the study: The study set out to find disease-linked TCR variants by profiling T cell receptor beta repertoires in ankylosing spondylitis patients and healthy donors. Samples of peripheral blood were taken, and for ankylosing spondylitis patients, synovial fluid was collected as well. The full study cohort comprised around 25 ankylosing spondylitis patients and roughly 110 healthy donors. The study at large found these results: Blood from ankylosing spondylitis patients appeared to be characterized by a TCR beta motif made up of several highly homologous amino acid variants. The disease-linked clones showed a CD8+ phenotype and occurred at relatively low frequencies in peripheral blood. Significant enrichment of the disease-linked clones was reported in matched synovial fluid samples from ankylosing spondylitis patients. Some of the motif variants had been reported before in the synovial fluid and blood of reactive arthritis patients, a finding that suggests common disease-initiation mechanisms.

The sequence came from a male donor with ankylosing spondylitis. The sample taken for sequencing was blood, either unsorted or a sorted T cell fraction (not recorded which). The V and J genes are TRBV5-1 and TRBJ2-7; the D gene identity is not certain. In nucleotides, the sequence is TGCGCCAGCAGCTTCGCCCCAGGCCCCTACGAGCAGTACTTC. This encodes CASSFAPGPYEQYF.